These T cell receptor beta chains were read from a single sample in a study of blood T cell repertoires in COVID-19. Libraries were prepared by immunoSEQ multiplex PCR; TCRdb keeps only in-frame clonotypes and omits some of them. Among a few hundred thousand clones listed, roughly 91% were seen once. The sample comprised PBMCs or T cells enriched from blood (not recorded which). These receptors were obtained from a woman aged 55-70 years in a cohort exposed to, infected with or recovered from COVID-19 (not recorded which). Each CDR3 is given with its conserved first and last residue. A D gene is named only where the DNA matches it firmly. Part of the rows lack a size; the others show once, few, many or a class for expanded clones.

>TRBV5-1|TRBJ2-7|once|TRBD2
CASSGSGTSAYEQYF
TGCGCTAGCAGCGGCTCCGGGACTAGTGCCTACGAGCAGTACTTC
>TRBV6-1|TRBJ1-1|.|.
CASSEWGGRGIMNTEAFF
TGTGCCAGCAGTGAATGGGGGGGTCGGGGGATAATGAACACTGAAGCTTTCTTT
>TRBV14|TRBJ2-3|once|.
CASSQYTRGTDTQYF
TGTGCCAGCAGCCAGTATACAAGAGGGACAGATACGCAGTATTTT
>TRBV9|TRBJ1-3|once|.
CASSPFDSSGNTIYF
TGTGCCAGCAGCCCTTTCGACAGCTCTGGAAACACCATATATTTT
>TRBV7-3|TRBJ2-7|.|TRBD1
CASSLQGAPPYEQYF
TGTGCCAGCAGCTTACAGGGGGCACCCCCCTACGAGCAGTACTTC
>TRBV7-2|TRBJ1-4|.|.
CASGRYNEKLFF
TGTGCCTCAGGGCGGTATAATGAAAAACTGTTTTTT
>TRBV27|TRBJ1-5|.|TRBD1
CASRASQGGDNQPQHF
TGTGCCAGCAGGGCGTCTCAGGGGGGAGACAATCAGCCCCAGCATTTT
>TRBV20-1|TRBJ1-6|.|.
CSASPGLVYNSPLHF
TGCAGTGCTAGTCCCGGTCTCGTCTATAATTCACCCCTCCACTTT
>TRBV27|TRBJ2-7|.|.
CASRGATGEQYF
TGTGCCAGCCGGGGGGCGACGGGCGAGCAGTACTTC
>TRBV6-5|TRBJ2-1|.|TRBD2
CASSYSRPSGRHEQFF
TGTGCCAGCAGTTACTCGAGGCCTAGCGGGAGGCATGAGCAGTTCTTC
>TRBV9|TRBJ2-6|once|.
CASSPGVGANVLTF
TGTGCCAGCAGCCCAGGGGTCGGGGCCAACGTCCTGACTTTC
>TRBV9|TRBJ2-3|.|.
CASSVGPGTDTQYF
TGTGCCAGCAGCGTAGGGCCAGGAACAGATACGCAGTATTTT
>TRBV6-5|TRBJ1-2|.|TRBD1
CASRWTGQSYGYTF
TGTGCCAGCAGGTGGACAGGCCAGAGCTATGGCTACACCTTC
>TRBV20-1|TRBJ2-5|.|TRBD2
CSASRSGGETQYF
TGCAGTGCTAGTCGTAGCGGGGGAGAGACCCAGTACTTC
>TRBV19|TRBJ1-6|.|TRBD1
CASRPAGTGAPWRSPLHF
TGTGCCAGTAGACCAGCCGGGACAGGGGCCCCCTGGAGATCACCCCTCCACTTT
>TRBV28|TRBJ2-1|.|.
CASSLAPRGNEQFF
TGTGCCAGCAGTCTAGCCCCCAGGGGAAATGAGCAGTTCTTC
>TRBV25-1|TRBJ2-2|.|.
CASSGPRMNTGELFF
TGTGCCAGCAGTGGGCCCAGGATGAACACCGGGGAGCTGTTTTTT
>TRBV28|TRBJ2-5|.|.
CASSRNLGLTLETQYF
TGTGCCAGCAGTCGCAACCTGGGACTGACATTGGAGACCCAGTACTTC
>TRBV27|TRBJ2-7|once|.
CASSLRARSGMRDEQYF
TGTGCCAGCAGTTTAAGGGCTAGATCTGGCATGAGGGACGAGCAGTACTTC
>TRBV9|TRBJ2-3|.|TRBD2
CASSVEAGVVTDTQYF
TGTGCCAGCAGCGTAGAAGCGGGAGTGGTAACAGATACGCAGTATTTT
>TRBV18|TRBJ2-5|.|TRBD1
CASSPGQVGETQYF
TGTGCCAGCTCACCCGGACAGGTTGGGGAGACCCAGTACTTC
>TRBV7-2|TRBJ1-6|.|.
CASSLVPHSPLHF
TGTGCCAGCAGCTTAGTCCCACACTCACCCCTCCACTTT
>TRBV28|TRBJ1-5|.|.
CASSQWIGGRNQPQHF
TGTGCCAGCAGCCAATGGATCGGGGGGCGCAATCAGCCCCAGCATTTT
>TRBV28|TRBJ1-2|.|.
CATSGGLYGYTF
TGTGCCACCTCGGGGGGGCTCTATGGCTACACCTTC
>TRBV6-5|TRBJ1-4|.|TRBD1
CASSLRDSDEKLFF
TGTGCCAGCAGTCTCCGGGACAGTGATGAAAAACTGTTTTTT
>TRBV6-1|TRBJ2-5|.|.
CASSETVQETQYF
TGTGCCAGCAGTGAGACAGTCCAGGAGACCCAGTACTTC
>TRBV5-1|TRBJ2-1|.|TRBD1
CASSLGQGMDEQFF
TGCGCCAGCAGCTTGGGACAGGGGATGGATGAGCAGTTCTTC
>TRBV28|TRBJ2-2|.|.
CASSRPMLVSVVYTGELFF
TGTGCCAGCAGCCGACCGATGCTAGTATCAGTCGTATACACCGGGGAGCTGTTTTTT
>TRBV5-1|TRBJ2-1|.|TRBD2
CASSHKGTSGRANEQFF
TGCGCCAGCAGCCATAAAGGGACTAGCGGGAGGGCCAATGAGCAGTTCTTC
>TRBV28|TRBJ1-2|.|.
CASSLDRIVQVSYGYTF
TGTGCCAGCAGCTTAGACAGGATAGTACAGGTCAGCTATGGCTACACCTTC
>TRBV7-8|TRBJ1-2|.|TRBD1
CASSYSGTGLYYGYTF
TGTGCCAGCAGTTATTCCGGGACAGGGTTGTACTATGGCTACACCTTC
>TRBV7-3|TRBJ2-4|.|TRBD2
CASSLGTSGREDKNIQYF
TGTGCCAGCAGCTTAGGGACTAGCGGGAGGGAGGACAAAAACATTCAGTACTTC
>TRBV28|TRBJ2-5|once|TRBD2
CASSFSAGGPKTQYF
TGTGCCAGCAGTTTCAGTGCGGGAGGGCCCAAGACCCAGTACTTC
>TRBV5-1|TRBJ2-6|.|.
CASSLLNSGANVLTF
TGCGCCAGCAGCCTACTAAACTCTGGGGCCAACGTCCTGACTTTC
>TRBV7-3|TRBJ1-3|.|TRBD1
CASSLTSGLGGAPGNTIYF
TGTGCCAGCAGCTTAACGTCTGGTTTAGGGGGCGCCCCTGGAAACACCATATATTTT
>TRBV7-6|TRBJ2-3|.|TRBD2
CASSLRPPGLGPDTQYF
TGTGCCAGCAGCCTAAGACCGCCGGGACTAGGTCCAGATACGCAGTATTTT
>TRBV4-1|TRBJ2-7|.|TRBD2
CASSQGWTSGTYEQYF
TGCGCCAGCAGCCAAGGGTGGACTAGCGGGACTTACGAGCAGTACTTC
>TRBV19|TRBJ1-5|.|.
CASSRTGTSSLRYRTQHF
TGTGCCAGTAGTAGAACCGGGACTTCCTCCCTAAGATACAGGACCCAGCATTTT
>TRBV4-3|TRBJ1-1|.|TRBD1
CASSQALTTGANTEAFF
TGCGCCAGCAGCCAAGCCTTAACGACAGGGGCCAACACTGAAGCTTTCTTT
>TRBV2|TRBJ2-7|.|TRBD2
CASSEERDPSYEQYF
TGTGCCAGCAGTGAAGAGCGGGACCCCTCCTACGAGCAGTACTTC
>TRBV5-1|TRBJ2-3|.|.
CASSLGQGSQYF
TGCGCCAGCAGCTTGGGGCAGGGGTCTCAGTATTTT
>TRBV6-5|TRBJ2-2|.|.
CASKDRGELFF
TGTGCCAGCAAAGATAGAGGGGAGCTGTTTTTT
>TRBV13|TRBJ2-3|.|TRBD2
CASSRRGAGGRTQYF
TGTGCCAGCAGCCGGCGGGGGGCGGGAGGGCGAACGCAGTATTTT
>TRBV19|TRBJ1-5|.|.
CASSIVVRGNQPQHF
TGTGCCAGTAGTATAGTTGTTAGAGGCAATCAGCCCCAGCATTTT
>TRBV27|TRBJ2-2|once|.
CASSFTQTKSQNTGELFF
TGTGCCAGCAGTTTCACCCAAACTAAATCACAGAACACCGGGGAGCTGTTTTTT
>TRBV28|TRBJ1-5|once|.
CASSFPPGRGNQPQHF
TGTGCCAGCAGTTTCCCCCCGGGCAGGGGCAATCAGCCCCAGCATTTT
>TRBV10-2|TRBJ2-5|once|TRBD2
CASISAREGSETQYF
TGCGCCAGCATCTCCGCGCGGGAGGGATCGGAGACCCAGTACTTC
>TRBV7-9|TRBJ2-7|.|.
CASSLEGVAQAYEQYF
TGTGCCAGCAGCTTAGAAGGCGTAGCTCAAGCCTACGAGCAGTACTTC
>TRBV27|TRBJ2-1|.|.
CASSLYGARSYNEQFF
TGTGCCAGCAGTTTATACGGAGCCCGCTCCTACAATGAGCAGTTCTTC
>TRBV11-2|TRBJ2-1|.|TRBD2
CASSLDRSAGVAYNEQFF
TGTGCCAGCAGCTTAGATAGGTCGGCGGGAGTGGCCTACAATGAGCAGTTCTTC
>TRBV6-2/TRBV6-3|TRBJ1-6|.|.
CASSSRTGSSPLHF
TGTGCCAGCAGTTCCAGAACAGGATCCTCACCCCTCCACTTT
>TRBV2|TRBJ1-2|once|.
CASSEGQPRSNYGYTF
TGTGCCAGCAGTGAGGGGCAGCCAAGATCTAACTATGGCTACACCTTC
>TRBV25-1|TRBJ1-2|.|.
CASSEYEFPSGGYTF
TGTGCCAGCAGTGAATATGAGTTCCCCTCGGGAGGCTACACCTTC
>TRBV9|TRBJ1-4|.|TRBD1
CASSVARTGSEKLFF
TGTGCCAGCAGCGTAGCCAGGACAGGTTCTGAAAAACTGTTTTTT
>TRBV5-1|TRBJ2-7|.|TRBD2
CASSSTSGSLDEQYF
TGCGCCAGCAGCAGCACTAGCGGGAGCTTAGACGAGCAGTACTTC
>TRBV28|TRBJ2-7|.|TRBD2
CASSLRGLGGGEQYF
TGTGCCAGCAGTTTAAGGGGACTAGGCGGCGGCGAGCAGTACTTC
>TRBV6-5|TRBJ2-3|.|TRBD2
CASSYSGLDKGTQYF
TGTGCCAGCAGTTACTCGGGACTAGACAAGGGTACGCAGTATTTT
>TRBV3-1/TRBV3-2|TRBJ1-2|once|TRBD1
CASSPPGQDGYTF
TGTGCCAGCAGCCCTCCCGGACAGGATGGCTACACCTTC
>TRBV4-3|TRBJ2-1|.|.
CASSQDLSGGNEQFF
TGCGCCAGCAGCCAAGATCTGTCAGGAGGAAATGAGCAGTTCTTC